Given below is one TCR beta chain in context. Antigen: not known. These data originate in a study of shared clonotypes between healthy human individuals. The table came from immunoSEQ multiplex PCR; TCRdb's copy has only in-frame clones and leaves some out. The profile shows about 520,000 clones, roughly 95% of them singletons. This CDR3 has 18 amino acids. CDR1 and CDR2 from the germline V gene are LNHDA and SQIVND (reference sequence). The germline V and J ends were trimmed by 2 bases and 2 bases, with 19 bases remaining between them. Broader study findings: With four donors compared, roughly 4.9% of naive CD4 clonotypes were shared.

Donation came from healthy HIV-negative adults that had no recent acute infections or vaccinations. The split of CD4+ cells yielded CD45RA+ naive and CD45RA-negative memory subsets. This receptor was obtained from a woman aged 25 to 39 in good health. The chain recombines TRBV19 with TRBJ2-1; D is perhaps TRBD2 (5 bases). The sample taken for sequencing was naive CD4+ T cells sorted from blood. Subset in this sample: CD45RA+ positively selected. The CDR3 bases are TGTGCCAGTAGTATAAAGGCTTTACGAGGGCTTACCTACAATGAGCAGTTCTTC. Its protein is CASSIKALRGLTYNEQFF.